The source of this T cell receptor beta chain is a study of cytomegalovirus exposure and HLA in healthy donors. The length of the CDR3 is 15 residues. V lost 7 bases and J 3 bases, leaving 16 bases between the germline ends. Germline V gene sequence: CDR1 MNHEY, CDR2 SVGAGI. This clone turned up a few times. Primers included in the PCR were 60 Vbeta and 13 Jbeta primers. Some clones are missing from TCRdb's copy, which holds only in-frame ones; the method was immunoSEQ multiplex PCR. The sample yields about 94,000 clones, 81% seen once. V usage is TRBV6-5 and J usage is TRBJ1-3; tentatively, D is TRBD1 (5 bases). Sequenced: PBMCs. The sequence was obtained from a human donor in good health. In nucleotides, the CDR3 is TGTGCCAGCACCACCCTGACAGAAGGTGGAAACACCATATATTTT. This sequence encodes CASTTLTEGGNTIYF.